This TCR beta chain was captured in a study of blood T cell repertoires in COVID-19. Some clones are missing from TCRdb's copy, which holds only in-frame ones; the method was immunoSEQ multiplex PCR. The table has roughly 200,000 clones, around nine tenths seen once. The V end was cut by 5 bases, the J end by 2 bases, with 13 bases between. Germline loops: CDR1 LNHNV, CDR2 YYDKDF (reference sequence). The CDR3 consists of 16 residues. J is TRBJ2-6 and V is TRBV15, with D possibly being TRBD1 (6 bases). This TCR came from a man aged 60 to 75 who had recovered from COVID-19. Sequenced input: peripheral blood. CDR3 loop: CATSAWTAAGANVLTF. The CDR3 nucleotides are TGTGCCACCAGCGCCTGGACAGCCGCTGGGGCCAACGTCCTGACTTTC.